Each of the 17 T cell receptor beta chains below was sequenced from the same sample in a study of control samples from healthy donors and cancer patients. TCRdb keeps only in-frame clones here, not all; method: immunoSEQ multiplex PCR. In the table there are about 140,000 clones, more than 80% of which are singletons. The sequenced material came from blood. The source is a man aged 18 to 35 in good health.

V is TRBV18 and J is TRBJ2-3, with D perhaps TRBD1 or TRBD2 (5 bases each). The V gene's germline CDR1 is KGHSH and CDR2 LQKENI. The CDR3 extends over 14 amino acids. V was trimmed by 3 bases and J by 6 bases, leaving 13 bases between them. CDR3 DNA: TGTGCCAGCTCACCGGGACCTATTTACGATACGCAGTATTTT. Translated: CASSPGPIYDTQYF.

CDR3 coding DNA: TGTGCCAGCAGCGAACACGGAGAAAAACTGTTTTTT. Its translation: CASSEHGEKLFF. The gene calls are TRBV7-6 and TRBJ1-4; unclear D gene. Germline loops: CDR1 SGHVS, CDR2 FNYEAQ. This CDR3 is built from 12 residues. V gave up 5 bases and J gave up 8 bases, with 9 bases separating them.

The V gene is TRBV5-1, the J gene TRBJ1-1; D uncertain. The germline gives CDR1 SGHRS, CDR2 YFSETQ. The CDR3 is 13 amino acids. V gave up 1 base and J gave up 1 base, with 5 bases separating them. CDR3 residues: CASSLTSNTEAFF. The CDR3 coding sequence is TGCGCCAGCAGCTTGACTTCGAACACTGAAGCTTTCTTT.

This chain uses TRBV9 with TRBJ1-1; the D gene is possibly TRBD1 (5 bases). V lost 4 bases and J 2 bases, leaving 15 bases between the germline ends. The CDR3 is made up of 15 amino acids. Germline CDR1 is SGDLS and CDR2 is YYNGEE. This CDR3 reads CASSPGGGTNTEAFF. In DNA form, the CDR3 reads TGTGCCAGCAGCCCAGGAGGAGGGACTAACACTGAAGCTTTCTTT.

The chain joins TRBV7-9 to TRBJ2-5; D gene uncertain. The CDR3 runs to 16 residues. Trimming pared 5 bases from V and 0 bases from J, leaving 16 bases between. Germline V lookup: CDR1 SEHNR, CDR2 FQNEAQ (reference sequence). The CDR3 nucleotides are TGTGCCAGCAGCCTCCCCTCGGACGGATACCAAGAGACCCAGTACTTC. Translation: CASSLPSDGYQETQYF.

V usage is TRBV25-1 and J usage is TRBJ1-2; 7 bases agree with TRBD1. V lost 4 bases to trimming and J lost 0 bases; unmatched junction nucleotides: 5. CDR1 MGHDK and CDR2 SYGVNS come from the germline V gene. This CDR3 region has 15 residues. CDR3 residues: CASSGRTGTNYGYTF. For the CDR3, the DNA is TGTGCCAGCAGTGGGCGGACAGGCACTAACTATGGCTACACCTTC.

V and J are TRBV10-3 and TRBJ2-5, with 7 bases fitting TRBD2. Germline CDR1 and CDR2: ENHRY and SYGVKD. The CDR3 is made up of 14 amino acids. Trimming cost V 4 bases and J 3 bases; bases outside gene matches: 5. CDR3 region: CAISAREGKETQYF. The DNA of the CDR3 is TGTGCCATCAGTGCCAGGGAGGGAAAAGAGACCCAGTACTTC.

The chain carries TRBV5-6 and TRBJ1-4; D possibly corresponds to TRBD1 (6 bases). V lost 2 bases and J lost 3, with 8 bases in between. CDR3 length: 14 residues. Per the germline V gene, CDR1 is SGHDT and CDR2 is YYEEEE. CDR3 residues: CASSFGGPNEKLFF. The CDR3 coding sequence is TGTGCCAGCAGCTTCGGGGGGCCTAATGAAAAACTGTTTTTT.

The rearrangement links TRBV2 to TRBJ2-7; tentatively, D is TRBD2 (5 bases). CDR1 is SNHLY and CDR2 is FYNNEI in the germline V gene. Trimming took 0 bases from V and 3 from J, leaving 12 bases between them. The CDR3 runs 15 residues. The CDR3 DNA follows: TGTGCCAGCAGTGAAGCGCGGGTGCGCGGCTACGAGCAGTACTTC. This translates into CASSEARVRGYEQYF.

The CDR3 is CASTPGDNVPTNYGYTF. CDR3 DNA: TGTGCCAGCACCCCGGGAGACAACGTCCCCACTAACTATGGCTACACCTTC. The V gene is TRBV27, the J gene TRBJ1-2; D uncertain. V was cut by 7 bases and J by 0 bases, with 21 bases left in between. The germline CDR1 and CDR2 sequences are MNHEY and SMNVEV (reference sequence). The CDR3 runs 17 residues.

This rearrangement joins TRBV5-6 to TRBJ1-2; 10 bases match TRBD1. The length of the CDR3 is 14 residues. CDR1 is SGHDT, CDR2 YYEEEE, per germline. Trimming removed 2 bases from V and 8 bases from J; junction bases left unmatched: 6. CDR3 amino acids: CASSFGTGVYGYTF. The CDR3 DNA reads as TGTGCCAGCAGCTTCGGGACAGGGGTATACGGCTACACCTTC.

The sample holds one count of this clone. This chain links TRBV4-1 with TRBJ2-5; D possibly corresponds to TRBD1 (6 bases). This CDR3 contains 15 residues. Between the trimmed V and J ends, which lost 2 bases and 1 base, there was a span of 11 bases. Germline V lookup: CDR1 MGHRA, CDR2 YSYEKL. Here the CDR3 reads CASSQRPTGQETQYF. The CDR3 DNA is TGCGCCAGCAGCCAACGACCGACAGGCCAAGAGACCCAGTACTTC.

The chain couples TRBV4-1 to TRBJ2-7; TRBD1 might be the D (6 bases). V was pared by 2 bases and J by 2 bases, with 22 bases between. The CDR3 extends over 18 amino acids. CDR1 and CDR2 from the germline V gene are MGHRA and YSYEKL. This CDR3 reads CASSQRPSGAEVTYEQYF. Written as DNA, the CDR3 is TGCGCCAGCAGCCAAAGACCTTCAGGGGCCGAAGTTACCTACGAGCAGTACTTC.

This clone showed up just once. The chain is built from TRBV27 and TRBJ2-2, with 9 bases fitting TRBD1. Trimming removed 6 bases from V and 6 bases from J; junction bases left unmatched: 17. The CDR3 covers 18 residues. CDR1 and CDR2 from the germline V gene are MNHEY and SMNVEV (reference sequence). CDR3 sequence reads: CASRRIWGQGGQAGELFF. The CDR3 nucleotides read TGTGCCAGCAGGCGGATATGGGGACAGGGAGGTCAGGCCGGGGAGCTGTTTTTT.

In this sample, this clone turned up once. V usage is TRBV6-2 or TRBV6-3 and J usage is TRBJ2-5; 9 nucleotides agree with TRBD2. Germline lookup yields CDR1 MNHEY and CDR2 SVGEGT. J lost 4 bases, V lost 2 bases, and 8 bases had no gene match. The CDR3 is made up of 16 amino acids. CDR3 nucleotides: TGTGCCAGCAGTTACCTTGCGGGGGGGCCTGGAGAGACCCAGTACTTC. It codes for CASSYLAGGPGETQYF.

This clone was counted only a few times. The rearrangement uses TRBV19 and TRBJ1-4; TRBD1 matches at 11 bases. CDR3 length: 15 amino acids. The germline V gene has CDR1 LNHDA and CDR2 SQIVND (reference sequence). V trimming: 3 bases; J trimming: 8 bases; junction bases outside the gene matches: 5. The DNA for the CDR3 is TGTGCCAGTAGTATCGGACAGGGGGCACGAGAAAAACTGTTTTTT. Translated, it gives CASSIGQGAREKLFF.

The V and J genes are TRBV7-9 and TRBJ2-7; D call uncertain. The germline CDR1 and CDR2 sequences are SEHNR and FQNEAQ (reference sequence). This CDR3 comprises 14 residues. V lost 1 base to trimming and J lost 4 bases, with 11 bases between them. In nucleotides, the CDR3 is TGTGCCAGCAGCTTAGGTTCGATCGGGTACGAGCAGTACTTC. Protein product: CASSLGSIGYEQYF.